Listed below are T cell receptor beta chains from one sample, sequenced in a study of OX40 agonist ivuxolimab in advanced cancers. The assay was immunoSEQ multiplex PCR, and TCRdb's table has in-frame clones only and misses some. The sample records more than 80,000 clones, over 75% being singletons. The sample was CD4+ or CD8+ T cells sorted from blood, taken in a trial of the OX40 agonist ivuxolimab. Every receptor here comes from an adult with an advanced solid tumor such as melanoma, head and neck, liver or kidney cancer. The CDR3 runs from the conserved cysteine through the conserved F or W. D genes are given only for firm matches.

d_call cdr3_length j_call v_call cdr3_nt cdr3_aa
- 15 TRBJ1-2 TRBV6-5 TGTGCCAGCAGTTACTCGATAGAGGGTTCTGGTCGCTACACCTTC CASSYSIEGSGRYTF
- 13 TRBJ1-2 TRBV2 TGTGCCAGCAGTGAAGCGGGACCTTATGGCTACACCTTC CASSEAGPYGYTF
TRBD1 15 TRBJ2-1 TRBV4-3 TGCGCCAGCAGCCAGGGGACAGCTTCCTACAATGAGCAGTTCTTC CASSQGTASYNEQFF
- 13 TRBJ2-5 TRBV5-1 TGCGCCAGCGGTTCCGCGGGGTTTCAGACCCAGTACTTC CASGSAGFQTQYF
- 12 TRBJ1-6 TRBV6-5 TGTGCCAGCAGGCAGACACTCGCGCCCCTCCACTTT CASRQTLAPLHF
- 14 TRBJ2-7 TRBV18 TGTGCCAGCTCACCAATGGACAGAAACTACGAGCAGTACTTC CASSPMDRNYEQYF
- 13 TRBJ1-5 TRBV30 TGTGCCTGGGAGGGTGGAAGCAATCAGCCCCAGCATTTT CAWEGGSNQPQHF
- 15 TRBJ2-2 TRBV5-1 TGCGCCAGCAGCTTGCCGGGATCGAACACCGGGGAGCTGTTTTTT CASSLPGSNTGELFF
- 17 TRBJ2-2 TRBV7-9 TGTGCCAGCAGTATCACGGGGCAGGCAGCGAACACCGGGGAGCTGTTTTTT CASSITGQAANTGELFF
TRBD2 15 TRBJ2-5 TRBV5-4 TGTGCCAGCAGCTGGATGGGGACTAGTGAGGAGACCCAGTACTTC CASSWMGTSEETQYF
- 16 TRBJ2-1 TRBV6-1 TGTGCCAGCAGTGAAGCCGGGACCCTAGGGTACAATGAGCAGTTCTTC CASSEAGTLGYNEQFF
- 14 TRBJ2-1 TRBV9 TGTGCCAGCAGCGTAGCGGGCTTCGGGAATGAGCAGTTCTTC CASSVAGFGNEQFF
TRBD1 15 TRBJ2-3 TRBV11-3 TGTGCCAGCAGCCAGGGACAGGGAAAAGGAAATACGCAGTATTTT CASSQGQGKGNTQYF
TRBD2 14 TRBJ2-7 TRBV30 TGTGCCTGGACCGGCGGGACTAGATCCTACGAGCAGTACTTC CAWTGGTRSYEQYF
TRBD1 14 TRBJ2-5 TRBV5-1 TGCGCCAGCAGACCGGGACAGGGACAAGAGACCCAGTACTTC CASRPGQGQETQYF
- 15 TRBJ2-5 TRBV11-2 TGTGCCAGCAGCTCCCCCGGGGGCGGGGCCGAGACCCAGTACTTC CASSSPGGGAETQYF
TRBD1 16 TRBJ1-3 TRBV11-1 TGTGCCAGCAGCTTAGGGGGACAGCTCTCTGGAAACACCATATATTTT CASSLGGQLSGNTIYF